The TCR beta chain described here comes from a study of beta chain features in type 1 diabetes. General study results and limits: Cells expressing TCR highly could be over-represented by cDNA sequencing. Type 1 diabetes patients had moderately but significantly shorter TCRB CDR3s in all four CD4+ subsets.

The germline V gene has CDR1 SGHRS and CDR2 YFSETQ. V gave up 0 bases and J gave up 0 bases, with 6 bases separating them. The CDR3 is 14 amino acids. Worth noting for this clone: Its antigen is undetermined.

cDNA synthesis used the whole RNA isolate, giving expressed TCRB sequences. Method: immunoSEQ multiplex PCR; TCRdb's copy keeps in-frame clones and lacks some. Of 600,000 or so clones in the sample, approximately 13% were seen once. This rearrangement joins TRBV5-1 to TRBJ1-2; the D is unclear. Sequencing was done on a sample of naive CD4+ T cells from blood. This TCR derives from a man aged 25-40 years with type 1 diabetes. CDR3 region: CASSLERPNYGYTF. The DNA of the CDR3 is TGCGCCAGCAGCTTGGAGCGCCCTAACTATGGCTACACCTTC.